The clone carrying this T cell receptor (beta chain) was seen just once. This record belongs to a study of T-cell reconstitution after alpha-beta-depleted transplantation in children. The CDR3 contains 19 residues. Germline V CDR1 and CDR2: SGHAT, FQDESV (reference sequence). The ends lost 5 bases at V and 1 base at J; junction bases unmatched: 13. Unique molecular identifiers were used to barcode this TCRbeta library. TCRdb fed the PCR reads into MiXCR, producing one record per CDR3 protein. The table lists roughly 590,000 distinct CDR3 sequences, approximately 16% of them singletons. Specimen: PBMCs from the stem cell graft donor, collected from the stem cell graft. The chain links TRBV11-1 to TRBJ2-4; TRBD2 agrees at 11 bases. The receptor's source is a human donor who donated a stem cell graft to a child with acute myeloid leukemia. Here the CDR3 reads CASSPTSGKSVGAKNIQYF. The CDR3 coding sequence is TGTGCCAGCAGCCCGACTAGCGGGAAATCCGTGGGGGCCAAAAACATTCAGTACTTC.